In this sample, the clone carrying this T cell receptor beta chain turned up a few times. Its antigen remains unidentified. The beta constant-region primer was an equimolar mix of two oligonucleotides covering TRBC1 and TRBC2. Four rounds of PCR amplified the ligated cDNA using nested alpha and beta constant-region primers plus SP2. Ligation attached a single-stranded oligonucleotide with a 12-nucleotide UMI and the SP2 primer to the cDNA 3' end. Each CDR3 protein is one row after TCRdb ran MiXCR on the UMI-ligation and nested PCR reads. In the table there are under 150,000 distinct CDR3 sequences, roughly a fifth of which are singletons. The ends were cut back, 3 bases at V and 7 bases at J, with 16 bases in the middle. The CDR3 is 14 residues long. Germline assignment: CDR1 SQVTM and CDR2 ANQGSEA. These data belong to a study of naive and memory T cell subsets. Whole-study findings and limits: Naive and memory repertoire findings lacked a ground truth for validation. In naive cells, over 85% of TCR sequences were seen only once. Naive repertoires, especially CD8, held a few larger clonotypes, possibly memory cells re-expressing CD45RA.

Sequential positive selection took CD4 T cells first, then CD8 T cells. This TCR came from a human donor in good health. The rearrangement joins TRBV29-1 to TRBJ2-1, with D maybe TRBD2 (6 bases). Material for sequencing was naive CD8+ T cells from blood. The CDR3, as DNA: TGCAGCGTTGAGTGCTACGGGAGAGGAAATGAGCAGTTCTTC. Protein: CSVECYGRGNEQFF.